This T cell receptor (beta chain) was identified during a study of T cell responses to AZD1222 COVID-19 vaccine. Study conclusions and caveats: It was only after the peak T cell response that any repertoires were sampled. Just five to seven people given AZD1222 tested seropositive at baseline. In a largely white British group with more females than males, clonal diversity was possibly underestimated. Distributed over spike, vaccine-associated CD4 TCRs predominated at 160-218 and 743-854.

Comment on this clone: Its target is unknown.

This CDR3 is 11 amino acids long. The V gene end was trimmed by 3 bases and the J gene end by 7 bases; junction bases not matched to a gene: 0. Germline-derived CDR1 and CDR2 are DFQATT and SNEGSKA (reference sequence). Here immunoSEQ multiplex PCR was the method, and the copy in TCRdb shows in-frame clones only, minus some. The table has some 150,000 clones, 85% to 95% seen once. The sequencing used peripheral blood, collected 28 days after the second AZD1222 dose. The TCR comes from an adult who received the AZD1222 COVID-19 vaccine. V gene TRBV20-1 combines with J gene TRBJ1-2; the match to TRBD1 covers 9 bases. The CDR3 spells CSARTGGGYTF. The CDR3 DNA is TGCAGTGCTAGGACAGGGGGTGGCTACACCTTC.